The clone carrying this T cell receptor beta chain has a count of ten or more. Its antigen is unknown. The record originates from a study of early T cells in non-severe SARS-CoV-2 infection. Study summary: The chains were unpaired, and the sequenced material was bulk RNA from unsorted whole blood. Overall study findings and caveats: Reliance on VDJdb matching favored anti-spike CD8 responses; private and CD4 specificities were missed.

The library protocol tagged individual cDNA molecules with unique molecular identifiers. Using its own MiXCR run on the 5' RACE reads, TCRdb lists one record per CDR3 protein. Among tens of thousands of distinct CDR3 sequences, 3.6% were seen once, and the ten largest hold 4.5% to 7%. The length of the CDR3 is 15 residues. Germline lookup yields CDR1 SGHDN and CDR2 FVKESK. J was trimmed by 5 bases and V by 2 bases; bases with no gene match: 8. Source material: whole blood. This clonotype originated in an adult who was a healthcare worker with PCR-confirmed SARS-CoV-2 infection or an uninfected control (not recorded which). V is TRBV14 and J is TRBJ2-5, with 7 bases lining up with TRBD1. CDR3 sequence: CASSQMDRMYETQYF. The CDR3 bases are TGTGCCAGCAGCCAAATGGACAGGATGTATGAGACCCAGTACTTC.